Below, 32 T cell receptor beta chains from the same sample are listed, as sequenced in a study of T-cell memory formation after mild COVID-19. TCRdb itself ran the 5' RACE reads through MiXCR, one entry per CDR3 protein. The top ten hold 12% of the sample, which has about 47,000 distinct CDR3 sequences, roughly 9.8% seen once. The material sequenced was PBMCs or a T cell subset sorted from them (not recorded which). The receptor set was obtained from an adult woman who had mild COVID-19 (a few samples of this study predate the infection). Cell type and time point are not known.

This chain links TRBV2 with TRBJ2-7; TRBD1 matches 7 bases. V lost 8 bases, J lost 2 bases, and 3 bases stayed unmatched. The CDR3 has 12 amino acids. Germline CDR1 is SNHLY and CDR2 is FYNNEI. The CDR3 sequence: CASWDRAYEQYF. CDR3 in DNA: TGTGCCAGCTGGGACAGAGCCTACGAGCAGTACTTC.

The chain carries TRBV7-6 and TRBJ1-1, with D possibly being TRBD1 (6 bases). This CDR3 comprises 12 residues. V was shortened by 5 bases and J by 6 bases, with 10 bases between the two germline ends. Germline V gives CDR1 SGHVS, CDR2 FNYEAQ. In DNA form, the CDR3 reads TGTGCCAGCAGCCCAGGGGTCCCTGAAGCTTTCTTT. Protein sequence: CASSPGVPEAFF.

This clonotype was recorded many times. This rearrangement joins TRBV7-9 to TRBJ2-2; TRBD2 aligns across 10 bases. V dropped 5 bases and J dropped 6; count of bases not matched to a gene: 3. Per germline, CDR1 SEHNR and CDR2 FQNEAQ (reference sequence). The CDR3 extends over 14 amino acids. The CDR3: CASSVGLAPGELFF. The CDR3 DNA follows: TGTGCCAGCAGCGTGGGACTAGCGCCCGGGGAGCTGTTTTTT.

This rearrangement joins TRBV5-5 to TRBJ2-3, with 11 bases fitting TRBD2. This CDR3 comprises 15 residues. Losses at the gene ends were 1 base for V and 9 bases for J; bases not matched to a gene: 7. Germline CDR1 reads SGHKS; CDR2 reads YYEKEE (reference sequence). Here the CDR3 reads CASSLNSGGAGTQYF. The CDR3 DNA reads as TGTGCCAGCAGCTTGAATAGCGGGGGGGCCGGCACGCAGTATTTT.

The chain has TRBV12-3 or TRBV12-4 and TRBJ1-6; 8 nucleotides match TRBD1. This CDR3 is 15 amino acids long. Unmatched junction bases numbered 3, after V lost 3 bases and J lost 5 bases. The CDR3 loop reads CASSLLDRDNSPLHF. In DNA form, the CDR3 reads TGTGCCAGCAGTTTGTTGGACAGGGATAATTCACCCCTCCACTTT.

This clonotype was counted many times. V and J are TRBV7-2 and TRBJ2-7; D may be TRBD1 or TRBD2 (5 bases each). CDR1 and CDR2 from the germline V gene are SGHTA and FQGNSA. Trimming removed 1 base at V and 4 bases at J, with 20 bases between. There are 17 residues in the CDR3. As DNA, the CDR3 is TGTGCCAGCAGCTTAGGAGCCCCTAGGGGACGGGGTTACGAGCAGTACTTC. It codes for CASSLGAPRGRGYEQYF.

The chain combines TRBV6-2 or TRBV6-3 with TRBJ2-1, with D tentatively TRBD1 or TRBD2 (5 bases each). Germline V gene lookup returns CDR1 MNHEY and CDR2 SVGEGT. The V end was cut by 6 bases, the J end by 6 bases, with 18 bases between. CDR3 length: 15 amino acids. CDR3 in DNA: TGTGCCAGCAGCTACGGGACCGCGACCGGCAATGAGCAGTTCTTC. Encoded protein: CASSYGTATGNEQFF.

This clonotype was seen many times. The J gene is TRBJ2-2, the V gene TRBV7-6, with 7 bases that match TRBD1. CDR1 and CDR2 from the germline V gene are SGHVS and FNYEAQ. With 1 base clipped from V and 8 bases from J, the junction kept 1 base outside the gene matches. The CDR3 spans 13 residues. CDR3 protein: CASSLEGAGELFF. The CDR3 bases are TGTGCCAGCAGCTTAGAGGGGGCTGGGGAGCTGTTTTTT.

The chain employs TRBV9 and TRBJ1-1, with a tentative D call TRBD1 (5 bases). The length of the CDR3 is 14 residues. The V end was cut by 3 bases, the J end by 1 base, with 10 bases between. CDR1 SGDLS and CDR2 YYNGEE come from the germline V gene. CDR3 protein: CASSGDGWNTEAFF. CDR3 sequence (DNA): TGTGCCAGCAGCGGGGACGGATGGAACACTGAAGCTTTCTTT.

This rearrangement joins TRBV3-1 to TRBJ2-3; 15 nucleotides line up with TRBD2. V lost 6 bases and J lost 5; bases outside the gene matches: 3. The CDR3 covers 15 residues. In germline, CDR1 is LGHDT, CDR2 YNNKEL (reference sequence). CDR3: CASRPGLAGGDTQYF. The CDR3 nucleotides read TGTGCCAGCAGACCGGGACTAGCGGGGGGAGATACGCAGTATTTT.

This chain links TRBV12-3 or TRBV12-4 with TRBJ1-2; 9 bases line up with TRBD1. The junction had 4 bases not matched to a gene; V was cut back by 6 bases and J by 2 bases. There are 14 residues in the CDR3. The CDR3 protein is CASSGDRENYGYTF. The DNA for the CDR3 is TGTGCCAGCAGCGGGGACAGGGAGAACTATGGCTACACCTTC.

The chain employs TRBV20-1 and TRBJ1-5; no clear D gene. This CDR3 spans 14 amino acids. Germline assignment: CDR1 DFQATT and CDR2 SNEGSKA (reference sequence). V shed 2 bases and J shed 0 bases, with 8 bases lying between them. As DNA, the CDR3 is TGCAGTGCTAGAATGTCAAGTAGCAATCAGCCCCAGCATTTT. Translated, it gives CSARMSSSNQPQHF.

Many counts were recorded for this clonotype. V usage is TRBV12-3 or TRBV12-4 and J usage is TRBJ2-7; 7 bases fit TRBD1. Losses at the gene ends were 5 bases for V and 6 bases for J; bases not matched to a gene: 4. CDR3 length: 12 amino acids. In nucleotides, the CDR3 is TGTGCCAGCAGTGAAAACAGGGGCGAGCAGTACTTC. This codes for CASSENRGEQYF.

The rearrangement links TRBV27 to TRBJ2-3; D remains unclear. Germline V gene lookup returns CDR1 MNHEY and CDR2 SMNVEV (reference sequence). V lost 6 bases and J lost 4, with 11 bases in between. The CDR3 is 13 amino acids. CDR3 nucleotides: TGTGCCAGCAGCTCGGGTCTTTCAGATACGCAGTATTTT. Translated: CASSSGLSDTQYF.

This clonotype occurred many times. The rearrangement joins TRBV6-2 or TRBV6-3 to TRBJ1-5, with D possibly TRBD1 on 6 matching bases. The CDR3 length is 15 residues. Trimming stripped 6 bases from V and 4 bases from J, with 16 bases between. Germline V gives CDR1 MNHEY, CDR2 SVGEGT. CDR3 residues: CASSPGVADNQPQHF. The CDR3 nucleotides are TGTGCCAGCAGCCCAGGGGTCGCAGATAATCAGCCCCAGCATTTT.

This clonotype was counted a few times. This chain connects TRBV29-1 to TRBJ1-4, with D perhaps matching TRBD1 (5 bases). CDR3 size: 13 residues. V dropped 6 bases and J dropped 3 bases, with 11 bases sitting between them. Germline CDR1 is SQVTM and CDR2 is ANQGSEA. CDR3 residues: CSVGDRPNEKLFF. The CDR3 region has the DNA TGCAGCGTGGGGGACCGACCTAATGAAAAACTGTTTTTT.

The rearrangement links TRBV7-3 to TRBJ2-3; D unclear. This CDR3 has 15 residues. CDR1 is SGHTA, CDR2 FQGTGA, per germline. The V and J ends lost 5 bases and 2 bases respectively, with 14 bases between them. CDR3 bases: TGTGCCAGCAGCCCCCTGGGCATCACCACAGATACGCAGTATTTT. It is translated as CASSPLGITTDTQYF. Full variable domain (remainder filled in from reference TRBV7-3 and TRBJ2-3): GAGVSQTPSNKVTEKGKYVELRCDPISGHTALYWYRQSLGQGPEFLIYFQGTGAADDSGLPNDRFFAVRPEGSVSTLKIQRTERGDSAVYLCASSPLGITTDTQYFGPGTRLTVL.

This clonotype was seen a few times. The J gene is TRBJ2-3, the V gene TRBV24-1; possibly TRBD1 for D (11 bases). Germline CDR1 KGHDR, CDR2 SFDVKD. CDR3 length: 23 amino acids. The V and J ends lost 3 bases and 4 bases respectively, with 37 bases between them. CDR3: CATSDRDRGFHRGSGRAADTQYF. In nucleotides, the CDR3 is TGTGCCACCAGTGATCGGGACAGGGGGTTCCACAGAGGGAGCGGGAGGGCCGCAGATACGCAGTATTTT.

The CDR3 loop reads CASVTSRTGELFF. The CDR3 region has the DNA TGTGCCAGCGTAACTAGTAGAACCGGGGAGCTGTTTTTT. The chain recombines TRBV2 with TRBJ2-2; D perhaps matches TRBD2 (5 bases). Trimming shortened V by 8 bases and J by 5 bases, and 12 bases separated the two germline ends. This CDR3 comprises 13 residues. Germline CDR1 and CDR2: SNHLY and FYNNEI.

This clonotype was observed many times. The chain couples TRBV3-1 to TRBJ1-1; 7 nucleotides line up with TRBD1. The CDR3 runs 16 residues. CDR1 is LGHDT and CDR2 is YNNKEL in the germline V gene (reference sequence). V lost 1 base and J lost 10; bases outside the gene matches: 15. The CDR3 nucleotides are TGTGCCAGCAGCCAAGGGCCGGTTCTGGGGACAGAGGGAGCTTTCTTT. Protein: CASSQGPVLGTEGAFF.

This clonotype has a handful of counts. The rearrangement uses TRBV5-1 and TRBJ2-5; perhaps TRBD2 as D (6 bases). CDR3 length equals 15 residues. The germline V gene has CDR1 SGHRS and CDR2 YFSETQ. Trimming left V 0 bases short and J 4 bases short, with 13 bases between. The CDR3, as DNA: TGCGCCAGCAGCTTGGAGGGAGGCTCCCGAGAGACCCAGTACTTC. Translation gives CASSLEGGSRETQYF.

This clonotype was observed a handful of times. V usage is TRBV4-1 and J usage is TRBJ2-3, with 9 nucleotides matching TRBD1. V was clipped by 2 bases and J by 3 bases; unmatched bases: 6. Germline V gene sequence: CDR1 MGHRA, CDR2 YSYEKL. CDR3 length equals 16 residues. The CDR3, as DNA: TGCGCCAGCAGCCAATTGACAGGGGGAGTAACAGATACGCAGTATTTT. This sequence encodes CASSQLTGGVTDTQYF.

The V and J genes are TRBV5-1 and TRBJ1-6; 9 bases align to TRBD1. CDR1 is SGHRS and CDR2 is YFSETQ in the germline V gene. After removal of 4 bases from V and 7 bases from J, the junction contained 6 bases not matched to a gene. The CDR3 runs 15 residues. Here the CDR3 DNA reads TGCGCCAGCAGCACGGGACAGGGTTTGAATTCACCCCTCCACTTT. This sequence encodes CASSTGQGLNSPLHF. Together with reference TRBV5-1 and TRBJ1-6, the CDR3 gives the full variable domain: KAGVTQTPRYLIKTRGQQVTLSCSPISGHRSVSWYQQTPGQGLQFLFEYFSETQRNKGNFPGRFSGRQFSNSRSEMNVSTLELGDSALYLCASSTGQGLNSPLHFGNGTRLTVT.

This clonotype has a count of ten or more. The V and J genes are TRBV5-1 and TRBJ2-1; the D gene is possibly TRBD1 (5 bases). The V end was cut by 5 bases, the J end by 6 bases, with 15 bases between. CDR1 is SGHRS and CDR2 is YFSETQ in the germline V gene. The CDR3 contains 14 residues. The CDR3 here is CASSGAGKGNEQFF. DNA of the CDR3: TGCGCCAGCAGTGGAGCAGGGAAAGGCAATGAGCAGTTCTTC.

This clonotype was seen repeatedly, ten times or more. The rearrangement links TRBV5-6 to TRBJ1-3; D is unclear. The germline CDR1 and CDR2 sequences are SGHDT and YYEEEE. The CDR3 has 12 residues. V dropped 1 base and J dropped 2 bases, with 1 base sitting between them. The CDR3 coding sequence is TGTGCCAGCAGCTTGCCTGGAAACACCATATATTTT. Amino acids: CASSLPGNTIYF.

V usage is TRBV4-3 and J usage is TRBJ2-1; D call uncertain. V lost 0 bases and J 3 bases, leaving 3 bases between the germline ends. Germline V lookup: CDR1 LGHNA, CDR2 YSLEER. CDR3 length: 13 amino acids. CDR3 in amino acids: CASSQDYYNEQFF. DNA for the CDR3: TGCGCCAGCAGCCAAGACTACTACAATGAGCAGTTCTTC.

This clonotype was counted a few times. The chain joins TRBV6-1 to TRBJ2-1; the match to TRBD2 covers 8 bases. The CDR3 covers 14 residues. The junction had 5 bases not matched to a gene; V was cut back by 1 base and J by 9 bases. CDR1 is MNHNS and CDR2 is SASEGT in the germline V gene. The CDR3 DNA follows: TGTGCCAGCAGTGAAGAGGCAGCGGGAGTTGAGCAGTTCTTC. It codes for CASSEEAAGVEQFF.

The V and J genes are TRBV27 and TRBJ2-6; unclear D gene. CDR1 and CDR2 (germline): MNHEY, SMNVEV (reference sequence). V lost 7 bases to trimming and J lost 2 bases, with 9 bases between them. The CDR3 is 14 amino acids. The CDR3: CASTGSPGANVLTF. The CDR3 region has the DNA TGTGCCAGCACGGGCTCCCCTGGGGCCAACGTCCTGACTTTC.

This sequence joins TRBV2 and TRBJ2-2; D perhaps matches TRBD1 (6 bases). Trimming stripped 6 bases from V and 5 bases from J, with 13 bases between. The CDR3 covers 14 residues. Germline CDR1 SNHLY, CDR2 FYNNEI. CDR3 region: CASRQGGRTGELFF. The DNA for the CDR3 is TGTGCCAGCAGACAGGGCGGACGGACCGGGGAGCTGTTTTTT. The whole variable domain, remainder taken from reference TRBV2 and TRBJ2-2, is EPEVTQTPSHQVTQMGQEVILRCVPISNHLYFYWYRQILGQKVEFLVSFYNNEISEKSEIFDDQFSVERPDGSNFTLKIRSTKLEDSAMYFCASRQGGRTGELFFGEGSRLTVL.

Comments on this clonotype: A much larger clone sits a single nucleotide away, making a read error possible. The rearrangement uses TRBV4-1 and TRBJ1-5; a weak D match, TRBD1 (5 bases). Trimming removed 3 bases at V and 7 bases at J, with 16 bases between. Germline lookup yields CDR1 MGHRA and CDR2 YSYEKL. The CDR3 runs to 15 residues. In DNA, the CDR3 is TGCGCCAGCAGCCACGGTTGGGGGGGGAACCAGCCCCAGCATTTT. Its translation: CASSHGWGGNQPQHF.

The chain combines TRBV11-3 with TRBJ2-6; 7 bases match TRBD2. Germline V CDR1 and CDR2: SGHNT, YENEEA. This CDR3 region has 17 residues. After removal of 3 bases from V and 8 bases from J, the junction contained 13 bases not matched to a gene. In DNA form, the CDR3 reads TGTGCCAGCAGCTTTTCGGGGGGTTATTCGGAAACCAACGTCCTGACTTTC. Its translation: CASSFSGGYSETNVLTF.

This clonotype appeared a few times. The chain carries TRBV12-3 or TRBV12-4 and TRBJ1-6; D possibly corresponds to TRBD1 (5 bases). V was clipped by 5 bases and J by 7 bases, with 15 bases between them. The CDR3 is made up of 15 amino acids. Here the CDR3 reads CASSNFGALNSPLHF. CDR3 bases: TGTGCCAGCAGTAACTTCGGGGCCCTCAATTCACCCCTCCACTTT.